Listed below are T cell receptor beta chains from one sample, sequenced in a study of blood T cell repertoires in COVID-19. Some clones are missing from TCRdb's copy, which holds only in-frame ones; the method was immunoSEQ multiplex PCR. The sample yields about 110,000 clones, roughly 85% seen once. The sequenced material came from peripheral blood. These receptors were taken from a man aged 40-49 years with acute or convalescent COVID-19. Both conserved end residues are part of each CDR3. The D gene is left open where the match is weak. The size entry is marked missing in some rows and otherwise reads once, few, many or a size class.

V gene	clone size	D gene	J gene	CDR3 length	CDR3 protein	CDR3 DNA
TRBV12-3/TRBV12-4	.	.	TRBJ2-3	12	CASRYSTDTQYF	TGTGCCAGCAGGTATAGCACAGATACGCAGTATTTT
TRBV4-1	.	.	TRBJ2-1	17	CASSQDGRGRSYNEQFF	TGCGCCAGCAGCCAAGACGGAAGGGGTAGGTCCTACAATGAGCAGTTCTTC
TRBV18	.	TRBD1	TRBJ2-7	14	CASSPGQGEYEQYF	TGTGCCAGCTCACCCGGACAGGGGGAGTACGAGCAGTACTTC
TRBV7-9	.	.	TRBJ1-2	15	CASSLASGNAYGYTF	TGTGCCAGCAGCTTAGCATCGGGAAACGCCTATGGCTACACCTTC
TRBV7-2	.	TRBD2	TRBJ2-3	14	CASSLTSGTDTQYF	TGTGCCAGCAGCTTGACTAGCGGCACAGATACGCAGTATTTT
TRBV30	.	.	TRBJ2-7	14	CAWSAGVPSYEQYF	TGTGCCTGGAGTGCCGGGGTCCCTTCCTACGAGCAGTACTTC
TRBV24-1	once	.	TRBJ1-6	15	CATSDGITYNSPLHF	TGTGCCACCAGTGACGGGATTACCTATAATTCACCCCTCCACTTT
TRBV4-1	.	TRBD1	TRBJ2-5	18	CASSQEVFGTASEETQYF	TGCGCCAGCAGCCAAGAAGTCTTTGGGACAGCCTCAGAAGAGACCCAGTACTTC
TRBV29-1	.	.	TRBJ1-4	17	CSVEDPREEVANEKLFF	TGCAGCGTTGAAGATCCCAGGGAGGAGGTAGCTAATGAAAAACTGTTTTTT
TRBV6-5	.	TRBD1	TRBJ1-2	14	CASSYTGGRYGYTF	TGTGCCAGCAGTTACACAGGGGGCAGGTATGGCTACACCTTC
TRBV7-9	.	.	TRBJ2-7	14	CASSGQGTLYEQYF	TGTGCCAGCAGCGGGCAGGGTACACTTTACGAGCAGTACTTC
TRBV2	.	.	TRBJ1-1	13	CASRGGDYTEAFF	TGTGCCAGCAGGGGGGGGGATTACACTGAAGCTTTCTTT
TRBV7-2	.	TRBD2	TRBJ2-5	15	CASSLYGGDQETQYF	TGTGCCAGCAGCTTATATGGGGGGGACCAAGAGACCCAGTACTTC
TRBV15	.	.	TRBJ1-1	13	CATSRQGYTEAFF	TGTGCCACCAGCAGGCAGGGGTACACTGAAGCTTTCTTT
TRBV5-4	once	TRBD2	TRBJ2-2	15	CASSLGLAGTGELFF	TGTGCCAGCAGCTTGGGACTAGCGGGGACCGGGGAGCTGTTTTTT
TRBV5-6	.	.	TRBJ1-1	13	CASSLEEVVGAFF	TGTGCCAGCAGCTTGGAGGAGGTAGTGGGAGCTTTCTTT
TRBV10-3	once	TRBD1	TRBJ1-4	15	CAISQEGTGVEKLFF	TGTGCCATCAGCCAAGAGGGGACAGGGGTAGAAAAACTGTTTTTT
TRBV25-1	once	TRBD2	TRBJ2-3	14	CASSEWEGPDTQYF	TGTGCCAGCAGTGAATGGGAGGGGCCAGATACGCAGTATTTT
TRBV7-6	.	TRBD2	TRBJ2-3	14	CASSPSGNTDTQYF	TGTGCCAGCAGCCCTAGCGGTAACACAGATACGCAGTATTTT
TRBV9	.	TRBD1	TRBJ1-2	15	CASSVTPGQGYGYTF	TGTGCCAGCAGCGTGACCCCGGGACAGGGGTATGGCTACACCTTC
TRBV7-8	.	TRBD1	TRBJ1-5	18	CASSLASDRGANHQPQHF	TGTGCCAGCAGCTTAGCCTCGGACAGGGGAGCGAACCATCAGCCCCAGCATTTT
TRBV24-1	once	TRBD1	TRBJ2-1	16	CATSDTSDRTYNEQFF	TGTGCCACCAGTGATACGTCGGACAGGACCTACAATGAGCAGTTCTTC
TRBV14	.	TRBD2	TRBJ2-3	17	CASSQDRLAGGTDTQYF	TGTGCCAGCAGCCAAGATCGACTAGCGGGGGGCACAGATACGCAGTATTTT
TRBV15	.	TRBD2	TRBJ2-1	18	CATSSRSTAGVAVNEQFF	TGTGCCACCAGCAGCAGAAGTACAGCGGGGGTTGCCGTCAATGAGCAGTTCTTC
TRBV6-5	.	.	TRBJ1-5	13	CASSHGGNQPQHF	TGTGCCAGCAGCCACGGGGGAAATCAGCCCCAGCATTTT
TRBV5-1	.	TRBD1	TRBJ1-2	16	CASSFGTAQISYGYTF	TGCGCCAGCAGCTTTGGGACAGCCCAGATTTCCTATGGCTACACCTTC
TRBV19	.	TRBD1	TRBJ2-7	16	CASSAWGRQGSYEQYF	TGTGCCAGTAGCGCTTGGGGAAGACAGGGCTCCTACGAGCAGTACTTC
TRBV5-1	.	TRBD1	TRBJ1-4	15	CASSSGTGGGEKLFF	TGCGCCAGCAGCTCCGGGACAGGGGGAGGGGAAAAACTGTTTTTT
TRBV4-1	.	TRBD1	TRBJ2-1	15	CASSPTGTAYNEQFF	TGCGCCAGCAGCCCGACAGGGACCGCCTACAATGAGCAGTTCTTC
TRBV2	.	.	TRBJ2-3	16	CASSTGLYEYTDTQYF	TGTGCCAGCAGTACCGGACTATATGAATACACAGATACGCAGTATTTT
TRBV15	.	TRBD1	TRBJ2-1	15	CATSRVGTGGDEQFF	TGTGCCACCAGCAGAGTGGGGACAGGGGGCGATGAGCAGTTCTTC
TRBV5-1	.	TRBD1	TRBJ1-4	15	CASSWRGQAYEKLFF	TGCGCCAGCAGCTGGAGGGGGCAGGCATATGAAAAACTGTTTTTT
TRBV20-1	.	.	TRBJ1-1	10	CSAPSTEAFF	TGCAGTGCTCCTAGCACTGAAGCTTTCTTT
TRBV11-2	.	.	TRBJ2-6	18	CASSPRQPHHSGANVLTF	TGTGCCAGCAGCCCCAGACAGCCCCACCACTCTGGGGCCAACGTCCTGACTTTC
TRBV5-1	.	.	TRBJ2-2	14	CASRQGSNTGELFF	TGCGCCAGCAGACAGGGTTCGAACACCGGGGAGCTGTTTTTT
TRBV2	.	.	TRBJ1-3	14	CASRAGLIANTIYF	TGTGCCAGCAGGGCAGGGCTTATAGCAAACACCATATATTTT
TRBV19	.	.	TRBJ2-7	13	CASSRQESYEQYF	TGTGCCAGTAGTCGACAAGAATCCTACGAGCAGTACTTC
TRBV24-1	.	.	TRBJ2-7	14	CATSDSGTTGEQYF	TGTGCCACCAGTGATTCCGGGACGACAGGCGAGCAGTACTTC
TRBV5-6	once	.	TRBJ1-3	16	CASSLLEDGLGNTIYF	TGTGCCAGCAGCTTGCTTGAGGATGGCCTTGGAAACACCATATATTTT